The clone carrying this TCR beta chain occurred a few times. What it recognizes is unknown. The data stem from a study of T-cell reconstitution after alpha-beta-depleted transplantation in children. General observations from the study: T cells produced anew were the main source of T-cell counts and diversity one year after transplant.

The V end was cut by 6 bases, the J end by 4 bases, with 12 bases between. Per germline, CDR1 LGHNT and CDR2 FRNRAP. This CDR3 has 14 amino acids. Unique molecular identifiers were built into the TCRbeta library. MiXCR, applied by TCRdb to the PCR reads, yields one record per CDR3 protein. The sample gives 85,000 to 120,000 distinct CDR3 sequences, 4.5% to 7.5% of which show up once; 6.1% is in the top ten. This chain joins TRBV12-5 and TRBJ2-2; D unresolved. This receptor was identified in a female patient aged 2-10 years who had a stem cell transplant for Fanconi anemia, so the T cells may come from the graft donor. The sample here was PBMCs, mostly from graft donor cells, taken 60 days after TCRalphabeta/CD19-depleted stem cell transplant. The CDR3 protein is CASGLAPSTGELFF. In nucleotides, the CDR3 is TGTGCTAGTGGGTTAGCCCCCAGCACCGGGGAGCTGTTTTTT.